The present entry profiles one T cell receptor beta chain with its context. The time point here: persistent/refractory GD, antithyroid drugs over 5 years with positive TRAb. The TCR library was made from RNA extracted from PBMCs. These data are taken from a study of regulatory T cells in long-lasting Graves disease. At the level of the study: Persistent Graves' disease denoted over 5 years of antithyroid drugs plus positive TSH receptor antibodies.

Investigators prepared the TCR beta libraries by applying iRepertoire HTBI primers and Arm-PCR of CDR3 regions. TCRdb reprocessed the multiplex PCR reads via MiXCR and lists one record per CDR3 protein. The repertoire includes a few hundred thousand distinct CDR3 sequences, roughly 23% of them detected once, and approximately 28% sits in the top ten. Germline CDR1 and CDR2: DFQATT and SNEGSKA (reference sequence). Losses at the gene ends were 0 bases for V and 4 bases for J; bases not matched to a gene: 18. This CDR3 is 19 amino acids long. V gene TRBV20-1 combines with J gene TRBJ1-2; 9 bases fit TRBD1. The sample consisted of peripheral blood mononuclear cells (PBMCs), taken when the disease was refractory, from a patient treated with antithyroid drugs. The TCR sequence derives from a woman aged 35 to 49 with Graves disease. In DNA, the CDR3 is TGCAGTGCTAGAGAAAAGACAGGGGGATCTTTCCGACCCTTCTATGGCTACACCTTC. Its translation is CSAREKTGGSFRPFYGYTF.